The 25 T cell receptor beta chains in this list originate from one sample, sequenced in a study of cytomegalovirus exposure and HLA in healthy donors. PCR involved 60 Vbeta and 13 Jbeta primers. Sequencing was performed with immunoSEQ multiplex PCR; in TCRdb, only in-frame clones are kept and a portion is missing. The sample records 150,000 to 250,000 clones, 82% being singletons. The sequenced material came from PBMCs. All receptors come from a boy between 2 and 10 years old in good health and CMV-seronegative.

This chain uses TRBV7-2 with TRBJ2-3, with 9 bases fitting TRBD2. CDR3 size: 17 residues. V lost 4 bases and J lost 5; bases outside the gene matches: 13. The germline gives CDR1 SGHTA, CDR2 FQGNSA. In nucleotides, the CDR3 is TGTGCCAGCAGCTGGATGCGGGGGGGCCTGATCGGAGATACGCAGTATTTT. It encodes CASSWMRGGLIGDTQYF. The full variable domain, with the rest looked up from reference TRBV7-2 and TRBJ2-3, is GAGVSQSPSNKVTEKGKDVELRCDPISGHTALYWYRQSLGQGLEFLIYFQGNSAPDKSGLPSDRFSAERTGGSVSTLTIQRTQQEDSAVYLCASSWMRGGLIGDTQYFGPGTRLTVL.

The chain combines TRBV5-1 with TRBJ2-2, with a possible D match to TRBD1 (6 bases). Germline V gene data show CDR1 as SGHRS and CDR2 as YFSETQ. The CDR3 spans 16 residues. The V end lost 0 bases, the J end lost 4 bases, and 13 bases lay between the germline ends. The CDR3 loop is CASSLVGGIGTGELFF. The CDR3 bases are TGCGCCAGCAGCTTGGTAGGGGGAATAGGCACCGGGGAGCTGTTTTTT. Using reference TRBV5-1 and TRBJ2-2 for the parts outside the CDR3, the full variable domain is KAGVTQTPRYLIKTRGQQVTLSCSPISGHRSVSWYQQTPGQGLQFLFEYFSETQRNKGNFPGRFSGRQFSNSRSEMNVSTLELGDSALYLCASSLVGGIGTGELFFGEGSRLTVL.

The rearrangement joins TRBV4-3 to TRBJ2-7; 7 nucleotides agree with TRBD1. The germline CDR1 and CDR2 sequences are LGHNA and YSLEER. The length of the CDR3 is 17 residues. J lost 1 base, V lost 1 base, and 10 bases had no gene match. The CDR3 DNA reads as TGCGCCAGCAGCCAAGGAATACCGGGACAGATTTCCTACGAGCAGTACTTC. Protein: CASSQGIPGQISYEQYF.

The V and J genes are TRBV4-3 and TRBJ2-5; maybe TRBD2 (6 bases). V lost 0 bases and J 4 bases, leaving 12 bases between the germline ends. The length of the CDR3 is 15 residues. Germline assignment: CDR1 LGHNA and CDR2 YSLEER. For the CDR3, the DNA is TGCGCCAGCAGCCAAGATCCGGGTAGCGGAGAGACCCAGTACTTC. It yields the protein CASSQDPGSGETQYF.

This rearrangement joins TRBV4-2 to TRBJ1-4; D possibly corresponds to TRBD1 (5 bases). V lost 0 bases and J 8 bases, leaving 16 bases between the germline ends. The germline V gene encodes CDR1 LGHNA and CDR2 YNFKEQ. This CDR3 region has 16 residues. CDR3 DNA: TGTGCCAGCAGCCAAGATCAAACAGGCTCGGAAGAAAAACTGTTTTTT. It encodes CASSQDQTGSEEKLFF.

Turning to this clone: Other DNA sequences in this sample translate to the same CDR3. The rearrangement joins TRBV6-6 to TRBJ2-5; 7 bases align to TRBD1. The CDR3 totals 14 residues. Germline CDR1 and CDR2: MNHNY and SVGAGI (reference sequence). Trimming cost V 9 bases and J 1 base; bases outside gene matches: 8. CDR3 DNA: TGTGCCAGTTCGGCGGCAGGGGGCCAAGAGACCCAGTACTTC. Translation gives CASSAAGGQETQYF.

This clone was detected a few times. Sequence at one end of the junction differs from germline and may be a read error. V gene TRBV5-1 combines with J gene TRBJ1-1; 7 bases align to TRBD1. CDR3 size: 15 residues. The germline CDR1 and CDR2 sequences are SGHRS and YFSETQ. CDR3 DNA: TGCGCCAGCAGATTGGACAGGTTGAGTCTTACTGAAGCTTTCTTT. Its protein is CASRLDRLSLTEAFF.

This clone was found once. The chain couples TRBV7-2 to TRBJ2-3; 8 nucleotides match TRBD2. With 5 bases clipped from V and 2 bases from J, the junction kept 12 bases outside the gene matches. The CDR3 consists of 17 residues. Germline V gene lookup returns CDR1 SGHTA and CDR2 FQGNSA. CDR3 DNA: TGTGCCAGCAGCCCATTCCCACGCGGGGGGCCCACAGATACGCAGTATTTT. Translation gives CASSPFPRGGPTDTQYF.

The chain links TRBV7-9 to TRBJ1-2, with unresolved D. This CDR3 region has 14 residues. V shed 5 bases and J shed 4 bases, with 14 bases lying between them. Germline V gene lookup returns CDR1 SEHNR and CDR2 FQNEAQ (reference sequence). CDR3 nucleotides: TGTGCCAGCAGCCCGGGTCTTTATTCCTATGGCTACACCTTC. It translates to CASSPGLYSYGYTF.

The rearrangement links TRBV18 to TRBJ2-5; TRBD2 matches at 9 bases. Near its end, the DNA agrees better with TRBJ2-7, so the J call may be wrong. The V gene's germline CDR1 is KGHSH and CDR2 LQKENI. The CDR3 covers 14 residues. CDR3 sequence: CASSFAGTSTEQYF. In DNA form, the CDR3 reads TGTGCCAGCTCATTTGCCGGGACTAGCACCGAGCAGTACTTC.

The V call is TRBV4-2, the J call TRBJ2-7; the D gene is possibly TRBD2 (6 bases). CDR3 size: 14 residues. V shed 1 base and J shed 7 bases, with 14 bases lying between them. Per germline, CDR1 LGHNA and CDR2 YNFKEQ. CDR3 region: CASSQAGVRGEQYF. The CDR3 DNA follows: TGTGCCAGCAGCCAAGCGGGGGTTCGAGGGGAGCAGTACTTC.

This chain uses TRBV4-2 with TRBJ2-1; D possibly corresponds to TRBD2 (5 bases). Trimming stripped 4 bases from V and 2 bases from J, with 12 bases between. CDR1 is LGHNA, CDR2 YNFKEQ, per germline. CDR3 length: 15 amino acids. The CDR3: CASSPGKYAYNEQFF. The CDR3 nucleotides read TGTGCCAGCAGCCCCGGGAAGTACGCCTACAATGAGCAGTTCTTC.

V usage is TRBV4-3 and J usage is TRBJ1-1, with 8 bases matching TRBD1. This CDR3 is built from 16 residues. Germline V gene sequence: CDR1 LGHNA, CDR2 YSLEER. V shed 0 bases and J 5 bases; nucleotides not matched to a gene: 8. The CDR3 loop reads CASSQDRIQGGTEAFF. CDR3 nucleotide sequence: TGCGCCAGCAGCCAAGATCGGATACAGGGGGGAACTGAAGCTTTCTTT.

J is TRBJ2-1 and V is TRBV4-3; the match to TRBD2 covers 10 bases. The CDR3 is 14 amino acids. Trimming cost V 7 bases and J 5 bases; bases outside gene matches: 5. In germline, CDR1 is LGHNA, CDR2 YSLEER. The CDR3: CASNRAGGNNEQFF. In DNA, the CDR3 is TGCGCCAGCAACCGAGCGGGGGGGAACAATGAGCAGTTCTTC.

This clone was detected only a few times. This sequence joins TRBV7-9 and TRBJ2-7, with 11 bases fitting TRBD1. The CDR3 totals 15 residues. The J segment lost 4 bases and the V segment lost 2 bases, leaving 4 bases of the junction unmatched. Germline V gene lookup returns CDR1 SEHNR and CDR2 FQNEAQ (reference sequence). For the CDR3, the DNA is TGTGCCAGCAGCTTATCAGGACAGGGGGCGTACGAGCAGTACTTC. Translating it yields CASSLSGQGAYEQYF.

This chain joins TRBV12-5 and TRBJ2-1; 10 positions agree with TRBD1. CDR1 is LGHNT, CDR2 FRNRAP, per germline. The CDR3 consists of 22 residues. The J segment lost 12 bases and the V segment lost 0 bases, leaving 29 bases of the junction unmatched. CDR3 nucleotide sequence: TGTGCTAGTGGTTTGGTATCTCAGGATTATCGGCCGACAGGGGGCGAAGTCGTTTGGCAGTTCTTC. Its translation: CASGLVSQDYRPTGGEVVWQFF.

The chain links TRBV9 to TRBJ2-3; 8 nucleotides line up with TRBD2. The ends lost 4 bases at V and 6 bases at J; junction bases unmatched: 7. The CDR3 runs to 14 residues. In germline, CDR1 is SGDLS, CDR2 YYNGEE. As DNA, the CDR3 is TGTGCCAGCAGCCCCGCGGGGGGTCGGGATACGCAGTATTTT. Residues: CASSPAGGRDTQYF.

The chain carries TRBV4-2 and TRBJ1-2; TRBD1 is a possible D gene (6 bases). The V end lost 4 bases, the J end lost 3 bases, and 12 bases lay between the germline ends. Germline V gene sequence: CDR1 LGHNA, CDR2 YNFKEQ. The CDR3 contains 14 residues. The CDR3: CASSPEQGYYGYTF. CDR3 nucleotide sequence: TGTGCCAGCAGCCCGGAGCAGGGGTACTATGGCTACACCTTC.

V usage is TRBV9 and J usage is TRBJ2-1, with a weak D call TRBD2 (6 bases). V dropped 4 bases and J dropped 7 bases, with 18 bases sitting between them. The CDR3 runs 15 residues. Per the germline V gene, CDR1 is SGDLS and CDR2 is YYNGEE. CDR3 sequence: CASSTRGVGTNEQFF. CDR3 bases: TGTGCCAGCAGCACGCGGGGTGTGGGGACTAATGAGCAGTTCTTC.

The V call is TRBV1, the J call TRBJ2-3; the table's D call TRBD2 went unverified against the DNA. TRBV1 is marked as a pseudogene. CDR3 length equals 17 residues. Here the CDR3 reads CTSSQDQGGGGTDTQYF. CDR3 sequence (DNA): TGCACCAGCAGCCAAGATCAGGGCGGGGGGGGCACAGATACGCAGTATTTT.

The rearrangement joins TRBV2 to TRBJ2-1; TRBD2 matches at 7 bases. Trimming at V came to 6 bases and at J to 12 bases, leaving 11 bases not matched to a gene. Germline assignment: CDR1 SNHLY and CDR2 FYNNEI. CDR3 length equals 13 residues. Here the CDR3 reads CASRVRAGVGQFF. The CDR3, as DNA: TGTGCCAGCAGGGTCCGGGCGGGGGTGGGGCAGTTCTTC.

J is TRBJ2-5 and V is TRBV9, with 8 bases aligning to TRBD2. The V gene end was trimmed by 0 bases and the J gene end by 3 bases; junction bases not matched to a gene: 4. Per the germline V gene, CDR1 is SGDLS and CDR2 is YYNGEE. The length of the CDR3 is 15 residues. The CDR3 loop is CASSVGGGGKETQYF. CDR3 sequence (DNA): TGTGCCAGCAGCGTAGGGGGCGGGGGGAAAGAGACCCAGTACTTC.

The chain carries TRBV6-5 and TRBJ2-3; 7 nucleotides agree with TRBD2. Germline values: CDR1 MNHEY, CDR2 SVGAGI. The V gene end was trimmed by 2 bases and the J gene end by 5 bases; junction bases not matched to a gene: 4. This CDR3 contains 14 residues. The DNA of the CDR3 is TGTGCCAGCAGTTACGGGGGGGGAGTAGATACGCAGTATTTT. Translation: CASSYGGGVDTQYF.

V gene TRBV7-6 combines with J gene TRBJ2-5; TRBD2 might be the D (7 bases). V lost 6 bases, J lost 0 bases, and 23 bases lay in between. Per germline, CDR1 SGHVS and CDR2 FNYEAQ. This CDR3 is 18 amino acids long. CDR3 amino acids: CASSPVGGGGVNQETQYF. DNA of the CDR3: TGTGCCAGCAGTCCGGTGGGAGGGGGGGGCGTAAACCAAGAGACCCAGTACTTC. The full variable domain, with the rest looked up from reference TRBV7-6 and TRBJ2-5, is GAGVSQSPRYKVTKRGQDVALRCDPISGHVSLYWYRQALGQGPEFLTYFNYEAQQDKSGLPNDRFSAERPEGSISTLTIQRTEQRDSAMYRCASSPVGGGGVNQETQYFGPGTRLLVL.

The V gene is TRBV7-3, the J gene TRBJ2-5, with 8 bases aligning to TRBD2. The CDR3 length is 15 residues. Germline lookup yields CDR1 SGHTA and CDR2 FQGTGA. J lost 1 base, V lost 2 bases, and 3 bases had no gene match. CDR3 nucleotides: TGTGCCAGCAGCTTAGCGGGGGGTTTCCAAGAGACCCAGTACTTC. Encoded protein: CASSLAGGFQETQYF.